What follows are 3 T cell receptor beta chains derived from one specimen sequenced in a study of blood T cells in healthy people across ages. The use of a sample-barcoded 5' primer and a J-beta primer mix characterized a second PCR of about 6 to 12 cycles. TCRdb redid the calling of the 5' RACE reads with MiXCR, one entry per CDR3 protein. The data show about 700,000 distinct CDR3 sequences, less than 40% seen once. Sequenced: blood. These receptors came from a woman aged 80 or older in good health.

This clonotype has just a few counts. This chain uses TRBV7-9 with TRBJ1-1; D remains unclear. CDR3 length: 16 amino acids. Germline assignment: CDR1 SEHNR and CDR2 FQNEAQ (reference sequence). V was shortened by 0 bases and J by 4 bases, with 15 bases between the two germline ends. CDR3 DNA sequence: TGTGCCAGCAGCTTAGCGGGCGGTTGGGGTAGCACTGAAGCTTTCTTT. This encodes CASSLAGGWGSTEAFF.

This clonotype was recorded many times. The chain is built from TRBV24-1 and TRBJ2-3, with 7 bases lining up with TRBD2. This CDR3 contains 15 residues. Losses at the gene ends were 3 bases for V and 0 bases for J; bases not matched to a gene: 2. Germline CDR1 reads KGHDR; CDR2 reads SFDVKD. The CDR3 is CATSDGLGSTDTQYF. The CDR3 nucleotides read TGTGCCACCAGTGATGGACTAGGGAGCACAGATACGCAGTATTTT.

This clonotype occurred many times. The V and J genes are TRBV6-6 and TRBJ2-7; TRBD2 matches at 14 bases. J lost 3 bases, V lost 4 bases, and 14 bases had no gene match. The CDR3 sequence is 19 residues long. From germline, CDR1 is MNHNY and CDR2 SVGAGI (reference sequence). Here the CDR3 DNA reads TGTGCCAGCAGTTCCACCCCCGTCGGACTAGCGGGGGGCGGCTACGAGCAGTACTTC. It yields the protein CASSSTPVGLAGGGYEQYF.